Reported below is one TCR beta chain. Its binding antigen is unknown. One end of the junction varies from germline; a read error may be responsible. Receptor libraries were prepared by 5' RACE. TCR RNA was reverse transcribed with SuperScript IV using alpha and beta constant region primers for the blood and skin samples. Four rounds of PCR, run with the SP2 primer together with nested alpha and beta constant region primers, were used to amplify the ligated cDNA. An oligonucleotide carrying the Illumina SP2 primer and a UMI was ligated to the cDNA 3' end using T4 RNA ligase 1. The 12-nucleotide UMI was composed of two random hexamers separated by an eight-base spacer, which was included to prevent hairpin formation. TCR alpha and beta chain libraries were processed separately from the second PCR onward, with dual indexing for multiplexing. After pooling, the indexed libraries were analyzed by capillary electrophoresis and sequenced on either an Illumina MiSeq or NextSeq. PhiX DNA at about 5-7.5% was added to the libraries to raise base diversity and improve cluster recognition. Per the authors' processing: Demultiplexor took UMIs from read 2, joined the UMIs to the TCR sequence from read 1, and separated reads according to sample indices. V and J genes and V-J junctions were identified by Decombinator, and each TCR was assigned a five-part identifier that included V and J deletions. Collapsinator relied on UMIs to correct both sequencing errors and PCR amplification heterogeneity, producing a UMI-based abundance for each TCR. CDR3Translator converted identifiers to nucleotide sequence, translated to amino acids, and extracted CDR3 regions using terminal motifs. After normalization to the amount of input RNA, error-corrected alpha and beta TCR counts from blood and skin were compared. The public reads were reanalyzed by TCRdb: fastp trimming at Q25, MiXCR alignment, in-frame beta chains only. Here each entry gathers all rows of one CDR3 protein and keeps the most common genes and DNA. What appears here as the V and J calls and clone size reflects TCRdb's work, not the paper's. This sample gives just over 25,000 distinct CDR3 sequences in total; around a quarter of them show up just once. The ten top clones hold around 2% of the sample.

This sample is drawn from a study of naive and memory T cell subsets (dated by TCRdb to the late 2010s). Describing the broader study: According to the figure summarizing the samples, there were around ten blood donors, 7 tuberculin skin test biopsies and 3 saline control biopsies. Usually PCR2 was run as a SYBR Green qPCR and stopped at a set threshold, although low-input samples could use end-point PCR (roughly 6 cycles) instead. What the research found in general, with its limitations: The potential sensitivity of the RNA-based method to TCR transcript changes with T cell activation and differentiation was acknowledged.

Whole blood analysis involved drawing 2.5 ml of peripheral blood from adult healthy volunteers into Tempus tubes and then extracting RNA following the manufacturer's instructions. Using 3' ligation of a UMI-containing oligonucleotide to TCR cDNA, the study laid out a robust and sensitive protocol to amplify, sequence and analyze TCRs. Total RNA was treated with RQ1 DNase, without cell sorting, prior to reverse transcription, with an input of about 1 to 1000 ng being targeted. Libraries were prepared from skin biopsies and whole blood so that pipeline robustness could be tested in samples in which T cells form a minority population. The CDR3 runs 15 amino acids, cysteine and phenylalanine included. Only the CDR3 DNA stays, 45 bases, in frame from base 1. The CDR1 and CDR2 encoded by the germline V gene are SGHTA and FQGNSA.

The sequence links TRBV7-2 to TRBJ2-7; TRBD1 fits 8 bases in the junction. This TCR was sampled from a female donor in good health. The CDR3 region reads CASSLAGTGTYEQYF. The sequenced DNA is TGTGCCAGCAGCCTAGCCGGGACAGGCACCTACGAGCAGTACTTC.